The text below deals with one TCR beta chain. The data were taken from a study of OX40 agonist ivuxolimab in advanced cancers. Study-level background: Patients got intravenous ivuxolimab at 0.01 to 10 mg/kg every 2 weeks.

TCRdb's copy holds only in-frame clones and misses some; the assay was immunoSEQ multiplex PCR. The sample has tens of thousands of clones; around 89% are singletons. The J segment lost 7 bases and the V segment lost 0 bases, leaving 17 bases of the junction unmatched. Germline CDR1 reads ENHRY; CDR2 reads SYGVKD. This CDR3 spans 19 amino acids. The chain recombines TRBV10-3 with TRBJ2-7, with TRBD1 matching over 11 bases. The material sequenced was CD4+ or CD8+ T cells sorted from blood, taken in a trial of the OX40 agonist ivuxolimab. The sequence was obtained from an adult with an advanced solid tumor such as melanoma, head and neck, liver or kidney cancer. The CDR3 DNA reads TGTGCCATCAGTGAGTCCTTGATGGTAGGCGGGACAGGGGGAAGTGAGCAGTACTTC. Protein product: CAISESLMVGGTGGSEQYF.